Listed here are 7 T cell receptor beta chains from one sample, sequenced in a study of blood T cell repertoires in COVID-19. Sequencing was performed with immunoSEQ multiplex PCR; in TCRdb, only in-frame clones are kept and a portion is missing. The repertoire holds approximately 220,000 clones, with 80% to 90% as singletons. Sequencing was carried out using PBMCs or T cells enriched from blood (not recorded which). The receptors stem from a woman aged 50 to 65 who had been exposed to COVID-19.

This chain joins TRBV18 and TRBJ1-2, with 7 bases matching TRBD1. CDR1 and CDR2 from the germline V gene are KGHSH and LQKENI. With V trimmed by 5 bases and J by 4 bases, 4 bases remained unmatched. There are 13 residues in the CDR3. CDR3 nucleotides: TGTGCCAGCTCAGGGGACAGCCCCTATGGCTACACCTTC. It codes for CASSGDSPYGYTF.

The V and J genes are TRBV21-1 and TRBJ2-3; TRBD2 is the table's D call, not checked against the DNA. TRBV21-1 is deemed a pseudogene. This CDR3 region has 18 residues. In DNA form, the CDR3 reads TGTGCCAGCAGCCTACCCCATTTGAGGCTTTCAGGCACAGATACGCAGTATTTT. Amino acids: CASSLPHLRLSGTDTQYF.

This clone has a single count. V is TRBV30 and J is TRBJ1-1; TRBD1 is a possible D gene (6 bases). V was shortened by 3 bases and J by 10 bases, with 18 bases between the two germline ends. CDR3 length: 13 amino acids. The germline CDR1 and CDR2 sequences are GTSNPN and SVGIG (reference sequence). CDR3 bases: TGTGCCTGGAGGTCCGGGAACCGGGACACAGCTTTCTTT. It yields the protein CAWRSGNRDTAFF.

This rearrangement joins TRBV25-1 to TRBJ1-2; weak D call: TRBD1 (6 bases). Per the germline V gene, CDR1 is MGHDK and CDR2 is SYGVNS. The germline V and J ends were trimmed by 9 bases and 0 bases, with 14 bases remaining between them. CDR3 length equals 14 residues. The CDR3: CASMGDTPNYGYTF. In DNA, the CDR3 is TGTGCCAGTATGGGGGACACTCCTAACTATGGCTACACCTTC.

In DNA form, the CDR3 reads TGTGCCAGCAGCCTTTACAGTCTCGGTGGTGAAAAACTGTTTTTT. The encoded protein is CASSLYSLGGEKLFF. The V gene is TRBV7-8, the J gene TRBJ1-4; no clear D gene. Germline V lookup: CDR1 SGHVS, CDR2 FQNEAQ. The V end was cut by 5 bases, the J end by 7 bases, with 17 bases between. The CDR3 runs 15 residues.

This clone came up a few times. The CDR3, as DNA: TGTGCCAGCAGTTGGCAGACCTACGAGCAGTACTTC. Amino acids: CASSWQTYEQYF. The rearrangement uses TRBV7-9 and TRBJ2-7; D is ambiguous. V lost 6 bases, J lost 2 bases, and 8 bases lay in between. Germline lookup yields CDR1 SEHNR and CDR2 FQNEAQ (reference sequence). This CDR3 has 12 residues.

This rearrangement joins TRBV9 to TRBJ2-1, with D perhaps matching TRBD1 (5 bases). Looked up from germline, CDR1 is SGDLS and CDR2 is YYNGEE. Deletions cut 3 bases from V and 5 bases from J, with 15 bases between. The CDR3 runs 15 residues. The CDR3 nucleotides are TGTGCCAGCAGCGCATCACCGGCCAGGGACAATGAGCAGTTCTTC. Amino acid sequence: CASSASPARDNEQFF.